A single sample is the source of the 26 T cell receptor beta chains below, sequenced in a study of blood T cells in healthy people across ages. Through a sample-barcoded 5' primer and a J-beta primer mix, a second PCR was run for roughly 7 to 11 cycles. One entry per CDR3 protein, called by TCRdb with MiXCR from the 5' RACE reads. The data contain approximately 800,000 distinct CDR3 sequences, 35% to 40% of them singletons. The sample was blood. The receptors here all came from a man between 18 and 35 years old in good health.

This clonotype has a single count. The chain has TRBV12-3 or TRBV12-4 and TRBJ2-5, with D possibly TRBD2 on 6 matching bases. The closer fit of TRBJ2-7 to the DNA end suggests the J call may be wrong. This CDR3 has 14 amino acids. The CDR3 protein is CASRPGLFNDEQYF. Here the CDR3 DNA reads TGTGCCAGCAGACCGGGACTTTTTAACGACGAGCAGTACTTC.

The chain uses TRBV12-3 or TRBV12-4 and TRBJ2-7, with 7 bases identical to TRBD2. Trimming at V came to 7 bases and at J to 2 bases, leaving 8 bases not matched to a gene. CDR3 length: 14 residues. In nucleotides, the CDR3 is TGTGCCAGCACCCCTTCAGCGGGGCCCTACGAGCAGTACTTC. Translating gives CASTPSAGPYEQYF.

The genes are TRBV20-1 and TRBJ2-5; 14 nucleotides line up with TRBD2. Germline V gives CDR1 DFQATT, CDR2 SNEGSKA (reference sequence). The V segment lost 6 bases and the J segment 1 base; nucleotides outside the gene matches: 7. The CDR3 length is 16 residues. CDR3 bases: TGCAGTGCCGATCGGACTAGCGGGGGGATCCAAGAGACCCAGTACTTC. This gives the protein CSADRTSGGIQETQYF.

In its sample, this clonotype was seen many times. This chain joins TRBV12-3 or TRBV12-4 and TRBJ2-1; 10 bases line up with TRBD1. Germline trimming cut 6 bases from V and 7 bases from J; bases unmatched to any gene: 9. The CDR3 consists of 15 residues. The CDR3 loop is CASSRDRGLGNEQFF. The CDR3 DNA reads as TGTGCCAGCAGCCGCGACAGGGGGCTAGGAAATGAGCAGTTCTTC.

The V call is TRBV2, the J call TRBJ2-5, with 8 bases that match TRBD2. J lost 5 bases, V lost 6 bases, and 8 bases had no gene match. This CDR3 has 14 amino acids. Germline V gene sequence: CDR1 SNHLY, CDR2 FYNNEI. In nucleotides, the CDR3 is TGTGCCAGCAGCGACGGACTAGCCCCTGAGACCCAGTACTTC. As protein: CASSDGLAPETQYF.

The chain links TRBV7-9 to TRBJ2-5; the D is unclear. V was trimmed by 2 bases and J by 1 base, leaving 11 bases between them. Per germline, CDR1 SEHNR and CDR2 FQNEAQ (reference sequence). This CDR3 comprises 15 residues. CDR3 region: CASSLLGSPQETQYF. The CDR3 region has the DNA TGTGCCAGCAGCTTACTGGGCAGTCCCCAAGAGACCCAGTACTTC. Together with reference TRBV7-9 and TRBJ2-5, the CDR3 gives the full variable domain: DTGVSQNPRHKITKRGQNVTFRCDPISEHNRLYWYRQTLGQGPEFLTYFQNEAQLEKSRLLSDRFSAERPKGSFSTLEIQRTEQGDSAMYLCASSLLGSPQETQYFGPGTRLLVL.

A few counts support this clonotype. The chain recombines TRBV9 with TRBJ1-1; 8 positions agree with TRBD1. V trimming: 0 bases; J trimming: 9 bases; junction bases outside the gene matches: 1. The CDR3 spans 12 residues. Germline V gene sequence: CDR1 SGDLS, CDR2 YYNGEE. CDR3 sequence: CASSVGQGKAFF. In DNA, the CDR3 is TGTGCCAGCAGCGTAGGACAGGGGAAAGCTTTCTTT.

V is TRBV28 and J is TRBJ2-5; 7 bases map to TRBD1. This CDR3 has 16 amino acids. Germline V CDR1 and CDR2: MDHEN, SYDVKM. V shed 6 bases, J shed 4 bases, and the junction held 14 bases outside the gene matches. The CDR3 region has the DNA TGTGCCAGCAGCCAGATGCTGACAGGGACAGTAGAGACCCAGTACTTC. It translates to CASSQMLTGTVETQYF.

The chain carries TRBV3-1 and TRBJ2-7; D tentatively reads TRBD1 or TRBD2 (5 bases each). Germline V lookup: CDR1 LGHDT, CDR2 YNNKEL (reference sequence). Trimming shortened V by 3 bases and J by 0 bases, and 9 bases separated the two germline ends. The CDR3 covers 14 residues. CDR3 region: CASSQGRASYEQYF. CDR3 DNA: TGTGCCAGCAGCCAGGGGCGGGCCTCCTACGAGCAGTACTTC.

The rearrangement joins TRBV7-2 to TRBJ2-3; tentatively, D is TRBD1 (6 bases). The V gene lost 5 bases and the J gene lost 2 bases, with 20 bases spanning the gap. There are 17 residues in the CDR3. The germline V gene has CDR1 SGHTA and CDR2 FQGNSA. CDR3 bases: TGTGCCAGCAGCCCACGGGGCCTTCGACAGGCCACAGATACGCAGTATTTT. Translating gives CASSPRGLRQATDTQYF.

This clonotype was counted ten times or more. The chain joins TRBV10-3 to TRBJ2-3, with TRBD2 identical over 11 bases. The V gene end was trimmed by 6 bases and the J gene end by 6 bases; junction bases not matched to a gene: 2. From germline, CDR1 is ENHRY and CDR2 SYGVKD. CDR3 length: 13 amino acids. CDR3 in amino acids: CAISRLAGDTQYF. The CDR3 DNA reads as TGTGCCATCAGCCGACTAGCGGGGGATACGCAGTATTTT.

This clonotype was detected once. This chain's CDR3 is CASPLALNTGELFF. DNA for the CDR3: TGTGCCAGCCCCTTGGCCCTGAACACCGGGGAGCTGTTTTTT. This chain connects TRBV7-2 to TRBJ2-2; D is ambiguous. Trimming cost V 8 bases and J 1 base, with 11 bases left between them. Per germline, CDR1 SGHTA and CDR2 FQGNSA. The length of the CDR3 is 14 residues. Based on the CDR3 plus reference TRBV7-2 and TRBJ2-2, the full variable domain is GAGVSQSPSNKVTEKGKDVELRCDPISGHTALYWYRQSLGQGLEFLIYFQGNSAPDKSGLPSDRFSAERTGGSVSTLTIQRTQQEDSAVYLCASPLALNTGELFFGEGSRLTVL.

This clonotype appeared many times. The rearrangement links TRBV20-1 to TRBJ2-5; D is uncertain. Germline CDR1 DFQATT, CDR2 SNEGSKA (reference sequence). CDR3 size: 13 residues. The V gene lost 6 bases and the J gene lost 1 base, with 12 bases spanning the gap. The CDR3 protein is CSAARGFQETQYF. CDR3 nucleotide sequence: TGCAGTGCCGCCCGCGGTTTCCAAGAGACCCAGTACTTC.

This clonotype came up a few times. The CDR3 here is CASSLAMGHANEQYF. The CDR3 DNA follows: TGTGCCAGCAGTTTGGCCATGGGACACGCCAACGAGCAGTACTTC. V gene TRBV12-3 or TRBV12-4 combines with J gene TRBJ2-7; the D gene is possibly TRBD1 (6 bases). The CDR3 is made up of 15 amino acids. The ends were cut back, 3 bases at V and 5 bases at J, with 17 bases in the middle.

On this clonotype itself: Compared with germline, one end of the junction differs, possibly owing to a read error. This chain uses TRBV5-1 with TRBJ2-7, with 11 nucleotides matching TRBD1. CDR3 length equals 19 residues. Germline-derived CDR1 and CDR2 are SGHRS and YFSETQ. The CDR3: CASSLPTSGQGAFGYERYF. CDR3 sequence (DNA): TGCGCCAGCAGCTTGCCGACTAGCGGACAGGGGGCTTTCGGCTACGAGCGGTACTTC.

The chain links TRBV14 to TRBJ2-2; D is possibly TRBD1 or TRBD2 (5 bases each). V lost 4 bases and J lost 0, with 12 bases in between. This CDR3 is built from 16 residues. The germline V gene has CDR1 SGHDN and CDR2 FVKESK. CDR3 DNA sequence: TGTGCCAGCAGCCCTTGGGACGGCGCGAACACCGGGGAGCTGTTTTTT. Its translation is CASSPWDGANTGELFF.

This clonotype showed up just a few times. The genes are TRBV20-1 and TRBJ2-3; 7 bases fit TRBD2. Germline lookup yields CDR1 DFQATT and CDR2 SNEGSKA (reference sequence). The CDR3 spans 14 residues. V was clipped by 3 bases and J by 0 bases; unmatched bases: 3. In DNA, the CDR3 is TGCAGTGCTAGCGGGGGGTCTAGCACAGATACGCAGTATTTT. Translated, it gives CSASGGSSTDTQYF.

J is TRBJ2-7 and V is TRBV20-1; D might be TRBD1 (5 bases). V was shortened by 0 bases and J by 9 bases, with 12 bases between the two germline ends. The germline V gene encodes CDR1 DFQATT and CDR2 SNEGSKA (reference sequence). This CDR3 is 12 amino acids long. CDR3 in DNA: TGCAGTGCTAGAGATGTGAAGGGGCCGCAGTACTTC. It specifies CSARDVKGPQYF.

The V and J genes are TRBV2 and TRBJ2-1, with 10 bases lining up with TRBD2. The CDR3 consists of 20 residues. Germline trimming cut 4 bases from V and 0 bases from J; bases unmatched to any gene: 15. CDR1 and CDR2 (germline): SNHLY, FYNNEI. CDR3 loop: CASSARTSGYTSSSYNEQFF. CDR3 in DNA: TGTGCCAGCAGTGCCCGGACTAGCGGATATACCTCGAGCTCCTACAATGAGCAGTTCTTC.

This clonotype was seen ten or more times. The chain's CDR3 is CSAKDRFRNIQYF. The CDR3 nucleotides read TGCAGTGCCAAAGACAGATTCAGGAACATTCAGTACTTC. V gene TRBV20-1 combines with J gene TRBJ2-4; a possible D gene is TRBD1 (5 bases). Looked up from germline, CDR1 is DFQATT and CDR2 is SNEGSKA (reference sequence). The length of the CDR3 is 13 residues. V lost 6 bases and J 7 bases, leaving 16 bases between the germline ends.

The gene calls are TRBV7-2 and TRBJ1-2, with D uncertain. The V and J ends lost 7 bases and 8 bases respectively, with 14 bases between them. This CDR3 has 12 amino acids. Germline V gives CDR1 SGHTA, CDR2 FQGNSA. The CDR3 DNA sequence: TGTGCCAGCAACCCCACGAGTGGGGGCTACACCTTC. Its protein is CASNPTSGGYTF.

This sequence joins TRBV20-1 and TRBJ2-3, with 8 bases matching TRBD1. The CDR3 totals 16 residues. Germline V gene sequence: CDR1 DFQATT, CDR2 SNEGSKA (reference sequence). V was pared by 6 bases and J by 0 bases, with 11 bases of the junction left unmatched. Written as DNA, the CDR3 is TGCAGTGCCGCGACCGGGACAGGTTTTAGCACAGATACGCAGTATTTT. Encoded protein: CSAATGTGFSTDTQYF.

The V and J genes are TRBV29-1 and TRBJ1-2, with a possible D match to TRBD1 (5 bases). In germline, CDR1 is SQVTM, CDR2 ANQGSEA. The germline V and J ends were trimmed by 6 bases and 4 bases, with 12 bases remaining between them. CDR3 length: 12 amino acids. CDR3 in amino acids: CSVLYRSYGYTF. In DNA, the CDR3 is TGCAGCGTACTATACAGGTCCTATGGCTACACCTTC.

In this sample, this clonotype turned up many times. The chain links TRBV4-3 to TRBJ2-5; D remains unclear. CDR3 length equals 14 residues. V was cut by 1 base and J by 1 base, with 7 bases left in between. CDR1 is LGHNA, CDR2 YSLEER, per germline. The CDR3 sequence is CASSQAYSQETQYF. The CDR3 coding sequence is TGCGCCAGCAGCCAAGCATACAGCCAAGAGACCCAGTACTTC.

Notes on this clonotype: Given a much more abundant clone one base away, this may be a read error. CDR3 nucleotides: TGTGCCAGCAGCTGGCCCGGATACTCCTACGAGCAGTACTTC. Amino acid sequence: CASSWPGYSYEQYF. The chain has TRBV11-1 and TRBJ2-7; D not certain. CDR3 length equals 14 residues. The germline CDR1 and CDR2 sequences are SGHAT and FQDESV (reference sequence). Deletions cut 4 bases from V and 0 bases from J, with 10 bases between.

This clonotype was counted at least ten times. V and J are TRBV5-6 and TRBJ1-5; the match to TRBD1 covers 7 bases. The CDR3 contains 16 residues. J lost 5 bases, V lost 0 bases, and 8 bases had no gene match. Per germline, CDR1 SGHDT and CDR2 YYEEEE. This CDR3 reads CASSLGVGQPDQPQHF. In nucleotides, the CDR3 is TGTGCCAGCAGCTTGGGGGTGGGACAGCCCGATCAGCCCCAGCATTTT.